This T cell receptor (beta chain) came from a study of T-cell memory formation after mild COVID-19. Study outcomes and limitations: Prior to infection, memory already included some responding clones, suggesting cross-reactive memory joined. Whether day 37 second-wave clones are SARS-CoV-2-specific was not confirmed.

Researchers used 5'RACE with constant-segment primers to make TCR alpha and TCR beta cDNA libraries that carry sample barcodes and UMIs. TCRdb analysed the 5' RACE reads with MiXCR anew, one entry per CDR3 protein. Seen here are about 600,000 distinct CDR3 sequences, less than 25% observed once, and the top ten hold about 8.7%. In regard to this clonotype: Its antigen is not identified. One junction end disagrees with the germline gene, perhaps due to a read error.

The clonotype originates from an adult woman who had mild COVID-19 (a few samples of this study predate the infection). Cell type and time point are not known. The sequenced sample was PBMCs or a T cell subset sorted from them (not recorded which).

The CDR3 loop reads CASRGTSGRAFHF. The CDR3 DNA reads as TGTGCCAGCAGAGGGACTAGCGGGAGGGCCTTTCACTTC. The rearrangement joins TRBV2 to TRBJ2-5, with 16 nucleotides matching TRBD2. The CDR3 runs 13 residues. Germline CDR1 is SNHLY and CDR2 is FYNNEI.